These T cell receptor beta chains were read from a single sample in a study of T-cell reconstitution after alpha-beta-depleted transplantation in children. A single record per CDR3 protein comes from TCRdb applying MiXCR to the PCR reads. This table has fewer than 750,000 distinct CDR3 sequences, more than 20% appearing once. Material: PBMCs, mostly from graft donor cells, obtained 360 days after TCRalphabeta/CD19-depleted stem cell transplant. The receptors here all came from a boy younger than two who had a stem cell transplant for acute myeloid leukemia, so the T cells may come from the graft donor. CDR3s include the opening cysteine and the closing phenylalanine or tryptophan. D genes are given only for firm matches. The size of a clone is reported for some rows only, either as once, few or many, or as a class for expanded clones.

.,TRBV2,TRBD1,TRBJ2-1,CASRAGTGGIYEQFF,TGTGCCAGCAGGGCCGGGACAGGGGGCATCTATGAGCAGTTCTTC
few,TRBV4-2,TRBD2,TRBJ2-1,CASSPNPGSGGINEQFF,TGTGCCAGCAGCCCGAATCCGGGGAGCGGGGGCATCAATGAGCAGTTCTTC
once,TRBV4-2,.,TRBJ1-4,CASSQVQPGAEKLFF,TGTGCCAGCAGCCAAGTTCAGCCGGGGGCTGAAAAACTGTTTTTT
once,TRBV7-7,.,TRBJ2-2,CASSLARSNTGELFF,TGTGCCAGCAGCTTGGCCCGATCGAACACCGGGGAGCTGTTTTTT
many,TRBV20-1,.,TRBJ2-7,CSAKQFSYEQYF,TGCAGTGCTAAGCAATTCTCCTACGAGCAGTACTTC
.,TRBV28,TRBD2,TRBJ2-5,CASSYGGLAGTQETQYF,TGTGCCAGCAGCTATGGGGGACTAGCGGGGACACAAGAGACCCAGTACTTC
.,TRBV29-1,TRBD1,TRBJ1-4,CSVSGTGAGGTNEKLFF,TGCAGCGTGTCTGGTACAGGGGCGGGCGGAACTAATGAAAAACTGTTTTTT
.,TRBV21-1,.,TRBJ2-7,CASSDPGLGSYEQYF,TGTGCCAGCAGCGATCCGGGACTGGGATCCTACGAGCAGTACTTC
many,TRBV12-3/TRBV12-4,.,TRBJ2-4,CASSSLAKNIQYF,TGTGCCAGCAGTTCGCTAGCCAAAAACATTCAGTACTTC
.,TRBV20-1,.,TRBJ1-1,CSALGSVWNTEAFF,TGCAGTGCCCTAGGTTCAGTTTGGAACACTGAAGCTTTCTTT
many,TRBV9,.,TRBJ2-5,CASSVGPSQETQYF,TGTGCCAGCAGCGTAGGTCCCAGTCAAGAGACCCAGTACTTC
.,TRBV29-1,TRBD2,TRBJ2-5,CSVEEPSGGANSYQETQYF,TGCAGCGTTGAAGAACCCAGCGGGGGGGCCAACTCGTACCAAGAGACCCAGTACTTC
many,TRBV6-5,.,TRBJ2-4,CASTAKNIQYF,TGTGCCAGCACGGCCAAAAACATTCAGTACTTC
.,TRBV12-3/TRBV12-4,.,TRBJ2-4,CASSLRGTLAKNIQYF,TGTGCCAGCAGTTTGCGGGGTACACTAGCCAAAAACATTCAGTACTTC
.,TRBV10-3,.,TRBJ2-3,CAISNGQLGTDTQYF,TGTGCCATCAGTAACGGACAGCTTGGCACAGATACGCAGTATTTT
few,TRBV20-1,TRBD1,TRBJ1-4,CSARPRTGTLFF,TGCAGTGCTAGACCACGGACAGGGACCCTGTTTTTT
many,TRBV12-3/TRBV12-4,.,TRBJ1-4,CASSRSPGGTGEKLFF,TGTGCCAGCAGTCGGAGTCCGGGAGGGACCGGAGAAAAACTGTTTTTT
few,TRBV24-1,TRBD1,TRBJ2-3,CATRAGGKVTDTQYF,TGTGCCACTAGAGCAGGGGGCAAGGTCACAGATACGCAGTATTTT
.,TRBV29-1,.,TRBJ1-1,CSVTEGNTEAFF,TGCAGCGTTACAGAAGGGAACACTGAAGCTTTCTTT
many,TRBV12-3/TRBV12-4,.,TRBJ2-3,CASSLDLAKDTQYF,TGTGCCAGCAGTTTAGATCTAGCGAAGGATACGCAGTATTTT
few,TRBV11-2,TRBD2,TRBJ2-2,CASSSGLAGGLNTGELFF,TGTGCCAGCAGCTCGGGACTAGCGGGGGGCCTTAACACCGGGGAGCTGTTTTTT
few,TRBV15,TRBD1,TRBJ1-1,CATSRDGQETEAFF,TGTGCCACCAGCAGAGATGGACAGGAGACTGAAGCTTTCTTT
.,TRBV5-1,.,TRBJ2-7,CASSLELRSYEQYF,TGCGCCAGCAGCTTGGAATTGAGGTCCTACGAGCAGTACTTC
many,TRBV12-3/TRBV12-4,.,TRBJ2-3,CASSPAAGALPLSTDTQYF,TGTGCCAGCAGCCCCGCTGCGGGGGCCCTACCACTAAGCACAGATACGCAGTATTTT
.,TRBV28,.,TRBJ2-2,CASSLPGGADGELFF,TGTGCCAGCAGTTTACCGGGGGGCGCTGACGGGGAGCTGTTTTTT
many,TRBV18,.,TRBJ2-7,CASSPRSHSSYEQYF,TGTGCCAGCTCACCGAGATCTCACAGCTCCTACGAGCAGTACTTC
.,TRBV21-1,.,TRBJ2-3,CASSKEGTSGGDTQYF,TGTGCCAGCAGCAAAGAGGGGACTAGCGGAGGGGATACGCAGTATTTT
many,TRBV20-1,.,TRBJ1-5,CSARDQGRAYSNQPQHF,TGCAGTGCTAGAGATCAAGGGCGGGCGTATAGCAATCAGCCCCAGCATTTT
.,TRBV4-3,.,TRBJ2-5,CASSQVGTYGQETQYF,TGCGCCAGCAGCCAAGTAGGGACCTACGGTCAAGAGACCCAGTACTTC
many,TRBV6-1,.,TRBJ1-5,CASSDLQNQPQHF,TGTGCCAGCAGTGATCTCCAGAATCAGCCCCAGCATTTT
many,TRBV15,.,TRBJ1-2,CATSSGQETYGYTF,TGTGCCACCAGCAGTGGTCAGGAGACATATGGCTACACCTTC
few,TRBV4-1,.,TRBJ1-2,CASSQGGAQDYGYTF,TGCGCCAGCAGCCAAGGAGGGGCCCAAGACTATGGCTACACCTTC
many,TRBV20-1,.,TRBJ2-3,CSAKELARHTQYF,TGCAGTGCTAAAGAATTAGCGAGGCATACGCAGTATTTT
.,TRBV11-2,TRBD1,TRBJ1-1,CASSPFQGAFDEAFF,TGTGCCAGCAGCCCCTTCCAGGGGGCGTTCGACGAAGCTTTCTTT
many,TRBV12-3/TRBV12-4,TRBD1,TRBJ2-3,CASSFAPGGPTDTQYF,TGTGCCAGCAGTTTCGCACCAGGGGGCCCCACAGATACGCAGTATTTT
few,TRBV12-3/TRBV12-4,TRBD1,TRBJ2-1,CASSWDRLNEQFF,TGTGCCAGCAGCTGGGACAGGCTCAATGAGCAGTTCTTC
.,TRBV27,.,TRBJ2-3,CASRGVRDTQYF,TGTGCCAGCAGGGGGGTGAGAGATACGCAGTATTTT
few,TRBV7-2,TRBD1,TRBJ1-1,CASSLSGSTGGAFF,TGTGCCAGCAGCTTATCAGGGTCAACAGGGGGAGCTTTCTTT
few,TRBV9,.,TRBJ2-1,CASSPGERAGAYNNEQFF,TGTGCCAGCAGCCCAGGGGAAAGGGCGGGAGCCTACAACAATGAGCAGTTCTTC
few,TRBV2,TRBD1,TRBJ1-6,CASSAGTGGNSPLHF,TGTGCCAGCAGTGCCGGGACAGGGGGCAATTCACCCCTCCACTTT
.,TRBV20-1,.,TRBJ1-1,CRVRENTEAFF,TGCAGGGTCCGGGAGAACACTGAAGCTTTCTTT
many,TRBV6-2/TRBV6-3,.,TRBJ1-5,CASSYAGGSNQPQHF,TGTGCCAGCAGTTACGCGGGGGGTTCCAATCAGCCCCAGCATTTT
many,TRBV9,.,TRBJ2-1,CASSVGGPGEQFF,TGTGCCAGCAGCGTAGGGGGGCCCGGCGAGCAGTTCTTC
many,TRBV29-1,.,TRBJ1-1,CSVRGVDAVTEAFF,TGCAGCGTTAGGGGTGTCGACGCCGTCACTGAAGCTTTCTTT
few,TRBV20-1,.,TRBJ1-5,CSAQDSSSQNQPQHF,TGCAGTGCTCAGGACAGTTCCTCTCAGAATCAGCCCCAGCATTTT
few,TRBV29-1,.,TRBJ2-7,CSVEDAALSYEQYF,TGCAGCGTTGAGGATGCAGCGCTCTCCTACGAGCAGTACTTC
.,TRBV20-1,.,TRBJ2-7,CSARRAGSAYEQYF,TGCAGTGCTAGAAGGGCCGGGAGTGCCTACGAGCAGTACTTC